This TCR beta chain stems from a study of CD8 T cells in Susac syndrome. Study at large: Patients with Susac syndrome, at blood draw, were therapy-naive, on corticosteroids, or on intravenous immunoglobulin alone.

RNA totalling roughly 0.45 to 1 ug underwent reverse transcription with random hexamers. The amplification used immunoSEQ multiplex PCR on TCR beta CDR3; it spanned 54 Vbeta and 13 Jbeta. MiXCR, run by TCRdb on the immunoSEQ multiplex PCR reads, gives a single entry per CDR3 protein. The table lists 150,000 to 200,000 distinct CDR3 sequences, 85% to 95% of them singletons, with 0.099% in the top ten. General study results and limits: The CD4+ T cell repertoires that were profiled in Susac syndrome showed no clonal expansion.

Regarding this clonotype: Its antigen is not identified.

Susac syndrome patients met recently defined diagnostic criteria for definite or probable disease. Germline CDR1 SGDLS, CDR2 YYNGEE. Trimming took 3 bases from V and 2 from J, leaving 19 bases between them. The CDR3 has 17 amino acids. Sequencing was done on a sample of CD4+ T cells from PBMCs. The TCR originated in a human donor with Susac syndrome. The V and J genes are TRBV9 and TRBJ2-3; TRBD1 or TRBD2 may be the D gene (5 bases each). DNA of the CDR3: TGTGCCAGCAGCGCCGGGACCGTAGGAGCTTTCACAGATACGCAGTATTTT. Protein sequence: CASSAGTVGAFTDTQYF.